A selection of T cell receptor beta chains follows, all from one sample in a study of shared clonotypes between healthy human individuals. Produced via immunoSEQ multiplex PCR; TCRdb's table is partial and in-frame only. The table includes 470,000 or so clones, approximately 78% detected once. The sequenced sample consisted of PBMCs. These receptors originate from a woman in her thirties or forties in good health. Some clones in this sample may be carry-over from other donors' samples. Each CDR3 is given with its conserved first and last residue. The D gene is left open where the match is weak. Rows may omit the clone size; those that give it use once, few, many or a size class.

v_gene	d_gene	j_gene	abundance	CDR3nt	CDR3aa
TRBV5-1	TRBD2	TRBJ2-1	.	TGCGCCAGCAGCCAAAGCGGGAGCTCCCCGAATGAGCAGTTCTTC	CASSQSGSSPNEQFF
TRBV30	TRBD1	TRBJ1-4	few	TGTGCCTGGAGTTCCGACCGGACAGGAGCTAATGAAAAACTGTTTTTT	CAWSSDRTGANEKLFF
TRBV30	TRBD1	TRBJ1-1	once	TGTGCCTGGACAGGGGGCCGTAACACTGAAGCTTTCTTT	CAWTGGRNTEAFF
TRBV6-5	.	TRBJ2-3	once	TGTGCCAGCAGGGATCTCACAGATACGCAGTATTTT	CASRDLTDTQYF
TRBV7-9	.	TRBJ2-5	.	TGTGCCTGCAGGGGTGACGGGGAGACCCAGTACTTC	CACRGDGETQYF
TRBV5-1	TRBD1	TRBJ2-2	.	TGCGCCAGCAGCTTGGCGGGTCCCGGGACAGCCACCGGGGAGCTGTTTTTT	CASSLAGPGTATGELFF
TRBV6-5	.	TRBJ1-1	.	TGTGCCAGCAGTTACTGGCAGAACACTGAAGCTTTCTTT	CASSYWQNTEAFF
TRBV18	TRBD1	TRBJ1-2	.	TGTGCCAGCTCGGGGACAGCTAACTATGGCTACACCTTC	CASSGTANYGYTF
TRBV4-1	TRBD2	TRBJ2-7	.	TGCGCCAGCAGCCCACTAGCGGGAGTGAGGGAGCAGTACTTC	CASSPLAGVREQYF
TRBV6-5	.	TRBJ1-2	.	TGTGCCAGCAGTTACGGCTTTGGAGGCTACACCTTC	CASSYGFGGYTF
TRBV13	.	TRBJ2-7	.	TGTGCCAGCAGCTTAGCCCAGGGAGGCGAGCAGTACTTC	CASSLAQGGEQYF
TRBV15	.	TRBJ2-7	.	TGTGCCACCAGCAGAGATCCTACCTACGAGCAGTACTTC	CATSRDPTYEQYF
TRBV7-3	.	TRBJ2-2	.	TGTGCCAGCAGCCCCGCCCCCGCTGTTGGTGAGCTGTTTTTT	CASSPAPAVGELFF
TRBV7-2	TRBD2	TRBJ2-7	once	TGTGCCAGCAGCTTAATCGGACTAGCGGGAGGCGAGCAGTACTTC	CASSLIGLAGGEQYF
TRBV29-1	TRBD2	TRBJ2-3	.	TGCAGCGTTGCGAGAGGGACTAGCGGGAGGACAAAGACAGATACGCAGTATTTT	CSVARGTSGRTKTDTQYF
TRBV5-1	.	TRBJ2-2	once	TGCGCCAGCAGCTTGGTTACTAGCAGGAACACCGGGGAGCTGTTTTTT	CASSLVTSRNTGELFF
TRBV30	.	TRBJ2-3	.	TGTGCCTGGAGGTCACGCCTGGCGGATACGCAGTATTTT	CAWRSRLADTQYF
TRBV7-2	TRBD2	TRBJ2-1	.	TGTGCCAGCAGCTTAGACGGCAGGACTAGCGGGAGAGACAATGAGCAGTTCTTC	CASSLDGRTSGRDNEQFF
TRBV30	.	TRBJ2-7	.	TGTGCCTGGACAGGCGGGGTCTACGAGCAGTACTTC	CAWTGGVYEQYF
TRBV18	.	TRBJ2-1	once	TGTGCCAGCTCACCACGCGGTAGCGGCTCCTACAATGAGCAGTTCTTC	CASSPRGSGSYNEQFF
TRBV27	TRBD2	TRBJ2-2	.	TGTGCCAGCAGTTTATGGGGCTTATCCGGCCTAGCGGAGAACACCGGGGAGCTGTTTTTT	CASSLWGLSGLAENTGELFF
TRBV28	.	TRBJ1-1	.	TGTGCCAGCAGGCCCATGGGGGCTGCGATGAACACTGAAGCTTTCTTT	CASRPMGAAMNTEAFF
TRBV4-1	TRBD1	TRBJ2-1	.	TGCGCCAGCAGCCCCTCAGGGGACAGGATCTACAATGAGCAGTTCTTC	CASSPSGDRIYNEQFF
TRBV11-2	.	TRBJ2-3	.	TGTGCCAGCAGCTTACCGCAGAAGACAGATACGCAGTATTTT	CASSLPQKTDTQYF
TRBV6-1	TRBD2	TRBJ2-7	once	TGTGCCAGCAGTGCACTAGCGGGAGGGGCCTCCTACGAGCAGTACTTC	CASSALAGGASYEQYF
TRBV4-2	.	TRBJ1-2	once	TGTGCCAGCAGCCTTGACGGAGGCTCCGCCGGTGGCTACACCTTC	CASSLDGGSAGGYTF
TRBV6-1	.	TRBJ2-1	.	TGTGCCAGCGTCCGCAGCTACCACTCCTACAATGAGCAGTTCTTC	CASVRSYHSYNEQFF
TRBV4-1	TRBD2	TRBJ2-7	.	TGCGCCAGCAGCCACCCGGGACTAGCGGGAGGGGGCCCATACGAGCAGTACTTC	CASSHPGLAGGGPYEQYF
TRBV7-2	.	TRBJ2-3	.	TGTGCCAGCAGCGCCCAGGGGTTTGGGACAGATACGCAGTATTTT	CASSAQGFGTDTQYF
TRBV4-3	.	TRBJ2-6	.	TGCGCCAGCAGCCAAGAGGGGTACTCTGGGGCCAACGTCCTGACTTTC	CASSQEGYSGANVLTF